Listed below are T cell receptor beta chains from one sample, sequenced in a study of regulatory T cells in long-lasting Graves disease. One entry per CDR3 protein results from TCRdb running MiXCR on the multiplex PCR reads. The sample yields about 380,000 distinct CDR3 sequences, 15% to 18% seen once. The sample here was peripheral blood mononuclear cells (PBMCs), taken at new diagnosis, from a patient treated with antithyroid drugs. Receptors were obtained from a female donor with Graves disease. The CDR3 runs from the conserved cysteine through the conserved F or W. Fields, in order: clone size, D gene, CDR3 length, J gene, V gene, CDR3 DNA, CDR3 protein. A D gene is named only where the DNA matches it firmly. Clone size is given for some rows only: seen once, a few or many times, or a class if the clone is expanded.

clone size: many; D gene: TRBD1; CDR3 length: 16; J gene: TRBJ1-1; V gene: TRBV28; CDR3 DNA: TGTGCCAGCTGTCCTCCGGGACAGATAATGAACACTGAAGCTTTCTTT; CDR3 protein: CASCPPGQIMNTEAFF
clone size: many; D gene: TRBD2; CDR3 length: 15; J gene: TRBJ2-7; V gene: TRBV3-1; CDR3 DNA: TGTGCCAGCAGCCAAGGGCGGGAGGGACACTACGAGCAGTACTTC; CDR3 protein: CASSQGREGHYEQYF
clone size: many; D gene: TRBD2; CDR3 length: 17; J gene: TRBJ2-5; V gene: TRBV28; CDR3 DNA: TGTGCCAGCAGGACCGAGACCGGGACTAGGAGTCGTGAGACCCAGTACTTC; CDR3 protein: CASRTETGTRSRETQYF
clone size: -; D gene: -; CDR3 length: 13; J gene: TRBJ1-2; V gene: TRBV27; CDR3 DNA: TGTGCCAGCAGCCGAGGGTCTGACTATGGCTACACCTTC; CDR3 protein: CASSRGSDYGYTF
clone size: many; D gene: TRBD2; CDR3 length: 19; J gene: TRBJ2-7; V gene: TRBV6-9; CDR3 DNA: TGTGCCAGCAGTTACACCCCAGCGGGAGAGGCCTCGAGCTCCTACGAGCAGTACTTC; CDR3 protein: CASSYTPAGEASSSYEQYF
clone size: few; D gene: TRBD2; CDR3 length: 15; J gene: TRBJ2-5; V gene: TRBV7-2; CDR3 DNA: TGTGCCGGCAGCTTCCGGACTAGCGGACAAGAGACCCAGTACTTC; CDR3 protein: CAGSFRTSGQETQYF
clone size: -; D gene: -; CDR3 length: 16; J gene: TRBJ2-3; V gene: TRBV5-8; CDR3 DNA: TGTGCCAGCAGCTCCCTGGGGGCCCTAGGCACAGATACGCAGTATTTT; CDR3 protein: CASSSLGALGTDTQYF
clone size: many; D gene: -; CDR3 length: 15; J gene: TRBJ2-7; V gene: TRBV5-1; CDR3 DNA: TGCGCCAGCAGCTTGGTAGCTACGGGCTCCGGGGAGCAGTACTTC; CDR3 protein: CASSLVATGSGEQYF
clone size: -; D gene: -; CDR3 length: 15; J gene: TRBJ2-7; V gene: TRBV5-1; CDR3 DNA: TGCGCCAGCAGCTTGTTTAGGGTTAGCTCCTACGAGCAGTACTTC; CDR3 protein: CASSLFRVSSYEQYF
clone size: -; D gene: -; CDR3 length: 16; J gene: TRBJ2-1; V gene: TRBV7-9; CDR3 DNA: TGTGCCAGCAGCTCTGGGGGGGGGCATCGGGACAATGAGCAGTTCTTC; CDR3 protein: CASSSGGGHRDNEQFF
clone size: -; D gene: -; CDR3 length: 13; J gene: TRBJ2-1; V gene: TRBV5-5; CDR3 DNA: TGTGCCAGCAGCTCCACCCCCGGGAATGAGCAGTTCTTC; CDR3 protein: CASSSTPGNEQFF
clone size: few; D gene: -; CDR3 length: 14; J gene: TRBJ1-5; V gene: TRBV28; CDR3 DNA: TGTGCCAGCAGTTTAACGGCGAGCAATCAGCCCCAGCATTTT; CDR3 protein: CASSLTASNQPQHF
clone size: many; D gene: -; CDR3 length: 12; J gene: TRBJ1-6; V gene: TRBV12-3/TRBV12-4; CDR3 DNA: TGTGCCAGCAGCGGTCATAATTCACCCCTCCACTTT; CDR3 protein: CASSGHNSPLHF
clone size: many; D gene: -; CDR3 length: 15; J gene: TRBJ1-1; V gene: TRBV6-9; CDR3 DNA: TGTGCCAGCAGTTACTCCCCAGGTTTGAACACTGAAGCTTTCTTT; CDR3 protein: CASSYSPGLNTEAFF
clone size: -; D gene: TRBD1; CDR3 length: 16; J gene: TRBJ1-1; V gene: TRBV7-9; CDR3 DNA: TGTGCCAGCAGCTTAGCGGACAGGTCCATGAACACTGAAGCTTTCTTT; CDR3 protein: CASSLADRSMNTEAFF
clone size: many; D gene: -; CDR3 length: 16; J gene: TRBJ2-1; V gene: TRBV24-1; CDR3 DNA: TGTGCCACCAGTGACCCCACCGGGCCCTCCTACAATGAGCAGTTCTTC; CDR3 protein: CATSDPTGPSYNEQFF
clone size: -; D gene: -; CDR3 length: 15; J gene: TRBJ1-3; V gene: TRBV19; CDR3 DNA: TGTGCCAGTAGTAAAACAAGAAGCTCTGGAAACACCATATATTTT; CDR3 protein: CASSKTRSSGNTIYF
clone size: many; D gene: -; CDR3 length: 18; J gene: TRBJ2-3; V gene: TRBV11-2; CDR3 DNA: TGTGCCAGCAGCTTAGTAGGTGGAAGTGGGCTACACACAGATACGCAGTATTTT; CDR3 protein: CASSLVGGSGLHTDTQYF
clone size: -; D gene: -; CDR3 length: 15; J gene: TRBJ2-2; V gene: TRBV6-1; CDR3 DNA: TGTGCCAGCGCCGTAACCGGGACACTCCCCGGGGAGCTGTTTTTT; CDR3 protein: CASAVTGTLPGELFF
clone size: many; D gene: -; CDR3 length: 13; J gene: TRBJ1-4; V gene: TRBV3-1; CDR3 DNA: TGTGCCAGCAGCCTTAGGACGTACGAAAAACTGTTTTTT; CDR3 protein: CASSLRTYEKLFF
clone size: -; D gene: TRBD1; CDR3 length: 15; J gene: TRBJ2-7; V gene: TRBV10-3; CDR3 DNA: TGTGCCATCAGTGAGGGACAGGGACGATCCTACGAGCAGTACTTC; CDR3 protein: CAISEGQGRSYEQYF
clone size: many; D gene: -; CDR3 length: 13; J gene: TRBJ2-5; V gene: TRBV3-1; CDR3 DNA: TGTGCCAGCGGCTCCGGCGGGGCGGAGACCCAGTACTTC; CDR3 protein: CASGSGGAETQYF
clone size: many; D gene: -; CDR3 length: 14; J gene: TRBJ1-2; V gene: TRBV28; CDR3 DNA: TGTGCCAGCATTGAGGATTGGGGAGGGAGCCGCTACACCTTC; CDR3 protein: CASIEDWGGSRYTF
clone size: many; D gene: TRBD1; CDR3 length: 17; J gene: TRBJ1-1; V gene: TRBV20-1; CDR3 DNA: TGCAGTGCTAGTCGGAGCAGGGGGTCGGTTCTTTCCACTGAAGCTTTCTTT; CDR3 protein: CSASRSRGSVLSTEAFF
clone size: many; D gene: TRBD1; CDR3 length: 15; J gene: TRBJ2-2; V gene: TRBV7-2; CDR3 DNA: TGTGCCAGCAGACTCACAGGGGGCGCGGCCGGGGAGCTGTTTTTT; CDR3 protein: CASRLTGGAAGELFF
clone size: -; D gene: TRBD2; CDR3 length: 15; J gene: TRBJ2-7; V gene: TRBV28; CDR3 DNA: TGTGCCAGCAGTTCTGTACTAGCGGGAGGGTACGAGCAGTACTTC; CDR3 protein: CASSSVLAGGYEQYF
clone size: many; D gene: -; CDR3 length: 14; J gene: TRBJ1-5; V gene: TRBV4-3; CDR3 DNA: TGCGCCAGCAGCCAAGTCGGGGGTAGTCAGCCCCAGCATTTT; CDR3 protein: CASSQVGGSQPQHF
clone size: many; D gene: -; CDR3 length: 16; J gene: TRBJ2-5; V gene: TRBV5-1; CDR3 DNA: TGCGCCAGCAGCCCAAATCCGGGACTGACACAAGAGACCCAGTACTTC; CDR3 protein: CASSPNPGLTQETQYF
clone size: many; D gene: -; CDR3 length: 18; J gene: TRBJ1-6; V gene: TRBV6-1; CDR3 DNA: TGTGCCAGCAGTGTAGATGGACAGCACAGCTCCTATAATTCACCCCTCCACTTT; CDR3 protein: CASSVDGQHSSYNSPLHF
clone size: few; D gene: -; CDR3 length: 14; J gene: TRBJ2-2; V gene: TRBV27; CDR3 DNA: TGTGCCAGCAGTTTTGGGGGAGGCACCGGGGAGCTGTTTTTT; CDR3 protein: CASSFGGGTGELFF
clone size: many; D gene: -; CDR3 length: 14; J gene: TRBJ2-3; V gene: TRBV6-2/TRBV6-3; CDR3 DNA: TGTGCCAGCAGGGTAGCGACGAGAACAGATACGCAGTATTTT; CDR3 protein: CASRVATRTDTQYF
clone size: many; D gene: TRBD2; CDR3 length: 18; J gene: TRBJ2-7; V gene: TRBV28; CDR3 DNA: TGTGCCAGCAGTTCGGCCGGGACTAGCCCTTTTCGTGTCTACGAGCAGTACTTC; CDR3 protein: CASSSAGTSPFRVYEQYF
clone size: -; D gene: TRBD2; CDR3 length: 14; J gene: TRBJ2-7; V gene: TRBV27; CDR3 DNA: TGTGCCAGCAGCGAGACTAGCGGGAGCTACGAGCAGTACTTC; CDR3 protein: CASSETSGSYEQYF
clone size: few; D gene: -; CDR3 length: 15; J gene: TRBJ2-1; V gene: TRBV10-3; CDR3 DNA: TGTGCCATCAGTGAGTGGGTCAGGGGAGATAATGAGCAGTTCTTC; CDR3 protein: CAISEWVRGDNEQFF
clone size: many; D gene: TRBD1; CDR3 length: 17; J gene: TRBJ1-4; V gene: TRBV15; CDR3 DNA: TGTGCCACCAGCGAACAGGACCAGGGGGCTGGTAATGAAAAACTGTTTTTT; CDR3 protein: CATSEQDQGAGNEKLFF
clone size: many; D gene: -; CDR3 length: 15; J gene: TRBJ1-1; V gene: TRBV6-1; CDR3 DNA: TGTGCCAGCAGTGAAACCGGACAGACGAACACTGAAGCTTTCTTT; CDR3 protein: CASSETGQTNTEAFF
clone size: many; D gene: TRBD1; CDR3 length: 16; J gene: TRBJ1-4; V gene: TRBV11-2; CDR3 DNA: TGTGCCAGCAGCTTACGGGAGGGGGCTACTAATGAAAAACTGTTTTTT; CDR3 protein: CASSLREGATNEKLFF
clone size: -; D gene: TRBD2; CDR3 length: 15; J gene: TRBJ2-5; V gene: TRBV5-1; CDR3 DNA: TGCGCCAGCAGCTTGGCCATGAGCGGGAGGGAGACCCAGTACTTC; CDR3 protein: CASSLAMSGRETQYF
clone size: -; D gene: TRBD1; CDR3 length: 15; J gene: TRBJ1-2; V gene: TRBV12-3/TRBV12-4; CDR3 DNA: TGTGCCAGCAGTTTAGCGGGGACAGGGGTCCATGGCTACACCTTC; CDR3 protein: CASSLAGTGVHGYTF
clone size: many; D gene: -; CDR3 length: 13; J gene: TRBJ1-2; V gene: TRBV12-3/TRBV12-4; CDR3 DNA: TGTGCCAGCAGTTCTGGACGGCTAGATGGCTACACCTTC; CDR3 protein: CASSSGRLDGYTF
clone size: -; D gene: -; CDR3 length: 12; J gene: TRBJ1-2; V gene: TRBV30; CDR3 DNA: TGTGCCTGGAGTCCTCACAACTATGGCTACACCTTC; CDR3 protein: CAWSPHNYGYTF
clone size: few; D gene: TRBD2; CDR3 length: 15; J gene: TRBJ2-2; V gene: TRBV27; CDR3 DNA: TGTGCCAGCAGTCCGCGGGGGGGCGGCACCGGGGAGCTGTTTTTT; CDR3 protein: CASSPRGGGTGELFF
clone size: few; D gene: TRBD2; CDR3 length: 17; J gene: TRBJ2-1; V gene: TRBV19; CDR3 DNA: TGTGCCAGTAGTAGTTTCGTGACGGGAGGGCCGGTATATGAGCAGTTCTTC; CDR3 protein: CASSSFVTGGPVYEQFF
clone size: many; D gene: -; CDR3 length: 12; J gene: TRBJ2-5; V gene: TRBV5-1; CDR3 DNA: TGTGCCAGCAGCTTAGGCCAAGAGACCCAGTACTTC; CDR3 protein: CASSLGQETQYF
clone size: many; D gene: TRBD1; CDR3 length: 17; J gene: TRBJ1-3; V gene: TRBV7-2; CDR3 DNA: TGTGCCAGCAGTTTTGGACAGGGGGTCTTCTCTGGAAACACCATATATTTT; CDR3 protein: CASSFGQGVFSGNTIYF
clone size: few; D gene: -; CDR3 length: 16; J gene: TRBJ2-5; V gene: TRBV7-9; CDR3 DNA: TGTGCCAGCAGCTTAGGGTCACTAGGACTTCAAGAGACCCAGTACTTC; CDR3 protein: CASSLGSLGLQETQYF
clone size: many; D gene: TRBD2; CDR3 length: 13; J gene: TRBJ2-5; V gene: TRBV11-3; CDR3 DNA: TGTGCCAGCAGAGCTTCAGCGGGGGAGACCCAGTACTTC; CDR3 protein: CASRASAGETQYF